This T cell receptor beta chain was recovered during a study of cytomegalovirus exposure and HLA in healthy donors. PCR employed 60 Vbeta and 13 Jbeta primers. Sequenced by immunoSEQ multiplex PCR; TCRdb stores in-frame clones only, minus some. The sample comprises 100,000 to 150,000 clones, roughly 74% of which are singletons, and roughly 4.1% rests with the top ten. Germline V gives CDR1 SGHTA, CDR2 FQGNSA. This CDR3 has 15 residues. Trimming removed 6 bases at V and 3 bases at J, with 15 bases between. This clone was found a few times. The gene calls are TRBV7-2 and TRBJ1-5, with D possibly being TRBD1 (5 bases). Sequencing was done on a sample of PBMCs. This TCR was sampled from a woman between 50 and 59 years old in good health and CMV-seropositive. The CDR3: CASRLSGALNQPQHF. The DNA for the CDR3 is TGTGCCAGCAGACTTAGTGGGGCGCTCAATCAGCCCCAGCATTTT.